This is a list of T cell receptor beta chains from one sample in a study of CD8 T cells in ankylosing spondylitis. TCRdb itself ran the 5' RACE reads through MiXCR, one entry per CDR3 protein. The sample carries more than 600,000 distinct CDR3 sequences, around 20% recorded once. Sequencing input: blood, either unsorted or a sorted T cell fraction (not recorded which). The receptor source for this set is a male donor with ankylosing spondylitis. CDR3s include the opening cysteine and the closing phenylalanine or tryptophan. A D gene is named only where the DNA matches it firmly. Part of the rows lack a size; the others show once, few, many or a class for expanded clones.

>TRBV7-9|NA|many|TRBJ2-5
TGTGCCAGCAGCTTGTTGGAAGGAGAGACCCAGTACTTC
CASSLLEGETQYF
>TRBV5-4|NA|NA|TRBJ1-1
TGTGCCAGCAACCTAGGCGGGGGGATGGGCACTGAAGCTTTCTTT
CASNLGGGMGTEAFF
>TRBV11-2|NA|few|TRBJ1-5
TGTGCCAGCAGCTCAGGCAACGGACACAACAATCAGCCCCAGCATTTT
CASSSGNGHNNQPQHF
>TRBV20-1|NA|NA|TRBJ1-5
TGCAGTGCAACTCATTTCAGGGCAGGAGATCAGCCCCAGCATTTT
CSATHFRAGDQPQHF
>TRBV29-1|NA|many|TRBJ1-1
TGCAGCGTTGACGACCGGGCAGGCGAGATAATGAACACTGAAGCTTTCTTT
CSVDDRAGEIMNTEAFF
>TRBV12-3/TRBV12-4|TRBD2|NA|TRBJ2-3
TGTGCCAGCAGTTTAGGTGGTAGCGGGAGGTCAGATACGCAGTATTTT
CASSLGGSGRSDTQYF
>TRBV5-1|TRBD1|NA|TRBJ1-2
TGCGCCAGCAGCTTCACAGGGGGTGACTATGGCTACACCTTC
CASSFTGGDYGYTF
>TRBV20-1|TRBD2|many|TRBJ2-1
TGCAGTGCTAGATTCTCGACTAGCCACTACAATGAGCAGTTCTTC
CSARFSTSHYNEQFF
>TRBV7-6|NA|NA|TRBJ2-3
TGTGCCAGCAGCTTCACAGCACCTCTAACAAACACAGATACGCAGTATTTT
CASSFTAPLTNTDTQYF
>TRBV18|NA|NA|TRBJ2-3
TGTGCCAGCTCACCACAAGGGGACCCGGGAACAGATACGCAGTATTTT
CASSPQGDPGTDTQYF